This TCR beta chain is from a study of T cell responses to AZD1222 COVID-19 vaccine. This clone came up once. Its cognate antigen is unknown. Assay used: immunoSEQ multiplex PCR; TCRdb lists only in-frame clones, some missing. The sample lists around 140,000 clones, just under 95% occurring once. The germline CDR1 and CDR2 sequences are WNHNN and SYGVQD (reference sequence). V was clipped by 6 bases and J by 6 bases; unmatched bases: 4. This CDR3 is 13 amino acids long. General study points: A reported finding is that nearly half of spike-specific TCRs target unmutated variant regions. Most donors were white British, females outnumbered males, and clonal diversity was possibly underestimated.

The specimen was peripheral blood, collected after recovery from COVID-19. The chain links TRBV10-1 to TRBJ2-3; 9 bases are a match to TRBD1. The sequence derives from an adult who had recovered from COVID-19. CDR3: CASRQGAGDTQYF. The CDR3 nucleotides are TGCGCCAGCAGACAGGGGGCAGGGGATACGCAGTATTTT.